This T cell receptor (beta chain) appears in the sequencing data of a study of blood T cell repertoires in COVID-19. Source study methods: Reference gene primer amplification gave nucleated cell count estimates. Clones were read by immunoSEQ multiplex PCR, and TCRdb kept only the in-frame ones, dropping some. Clone size and V and J calls were adopted from that table, with D and trimming inferred from the DNA. This table has fewer than 25,000 clones, 88% appearing once. CDR3 length: 14 amino acids. Losses at the gene ends were 6 bases for V and 6 bases for J; bases not matched to a gene: 7. Germline V gene sequence: CDR1 MDHEN, CDR2 SYDVKM.

The specimen was peripheral blood. V usage is TRBV28 and J usage is TRBJ1-4; the match to TRBD1 covers 7 bases. The sequence came from a human donor in a cohort sampled during active COVID-19. The donor label of this sample is uncertain. As DNA, the CDR3 is TGTGCCAGCAGGAAGGGGGCCTTGTATGAAAAACTGTTTTTT. This gives the protein CASRKGALYEKLFF.